This T cell receptor (beta chain) was recorded in a study of shared clonotypes between healthy human individuals. Naive CD8 cells lacked CD45RO and underwent positive selection for CCR7, leaving out terminally differentiated effector memory CD45RA+ cells. The study, taken as a whole, reports: Relative to clonotypes present in all four donors, those not shared had lower generation probabilities. Rarefaction curves obtained for sorted subsets showed sequencing incomplete despite large depth.

Trimming removed 5 bases from V and 1 base from J, with 9 bases in between. The length of the CDR3 is 13 residues. Germline CDR1 and CDR2: SEHNR and FQNEAQ (reference sequence). Sequenced by immunoSEQ multiplex PCR; TCRdb stores in-frame clones only, minus some. This sample has around 2,100,000 clones, with approximately 94% found just once. This clone was detected only once. Its antigen is undetermined. Material for sequencing was naive CD8+ T cells sorted from blood. This sequence originates from a man between 18 and 35 years old in good health. The chain is built from TRBV7-9 and TRBJ2-7, with D uncertain. CDR3 bases: TGTGCCAGCAGCGACCCCCTGTCCTACGAGCAGTACTTC. It translates to CASSDPLSYEQYF.